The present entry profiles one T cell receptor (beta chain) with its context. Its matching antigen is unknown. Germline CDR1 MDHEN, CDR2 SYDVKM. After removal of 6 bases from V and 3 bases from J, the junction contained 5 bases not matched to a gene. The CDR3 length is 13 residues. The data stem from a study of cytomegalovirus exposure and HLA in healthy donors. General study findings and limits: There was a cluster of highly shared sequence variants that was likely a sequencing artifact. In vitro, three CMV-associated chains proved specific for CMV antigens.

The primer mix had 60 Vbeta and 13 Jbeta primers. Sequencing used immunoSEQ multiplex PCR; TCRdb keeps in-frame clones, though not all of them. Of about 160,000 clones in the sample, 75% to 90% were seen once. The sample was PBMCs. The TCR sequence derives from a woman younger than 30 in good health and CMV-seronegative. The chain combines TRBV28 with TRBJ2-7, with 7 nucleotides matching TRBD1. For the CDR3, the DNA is TGTGCCAGCAGCTCGGGACAGCACTACGAGCAGTACTTC. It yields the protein CASSSGQHYEQYF.